These 9 T cell receptor beta chains came from one sample sequenced in a study of shared clonotypes between healthy human individuals. The assay was immunoSEQ multiplex PCR, and TCRdb's table has in-frame clones only and misses some. The sample lists around 1.9 million clones; just over 90% were seen once. Positive CCR7 selection of CD45RO-negative cells yielded the naive CD8 cells, and terminally differentiated effector memory CD45RA+ cells were excluded. The sequencing sample was made of naive CD8+ T cells from PBMCs. The origin of the receptors is a man aged 18 to 29 in good health. Some clones in this sample may be carry-over from other donors' samples.

This clone came up once. This sequence joins TRBV5-6 and TRBJ2-1; 9 nucleotides match TRBD2. This CDR3 comprises 14 residues. With 4 bases clipped from V and 9 bases from J, the junction kept 8 bases outside the gene matches. The germline gives CDR1 SGHDT, CDR2 YYEEEE. The DNA of the CDR3 is TGTGCCAGCAGCGCCGGGGCGGGAGGGGGTGAGCAGTTCTTC. Its translation is CASSAGAGGGEQFF. Full variable domain (missing parts from reference TRBV5-6 and TRBJ2-1): DAGVTQSPTHLIKTRGQQVTLRCSPKSGHDTVSWYQQALGQGPQFIFQYYEEEERQRGNFPDRFSGHQFPNYSSELNVNALLLGDSALYLCASSAGAGGGEQFFGPGTRLTVL.

The genes are TRBV4-1 and TRBJ2-1; 10 positions match TRBD2. CDR3 length: 17 amino acids. V lost 5 bases and J lost 6; bases outside the gene matches: 13. The germline gives CDR1 MGHRA, CDR2 YSYEKL. The CDR3 is CASSNTLAGAVVNEQFF. The CDR3 region has the DNA TGCGCCAGCAGCAACACTCTAGCGGGAGCAGTTGTCAATGAGCAGTTCTTC.

The chain joins TRBV4-2 to TRBJ2-4; 14 bases agree with TRBD2. CDR1 is LGHNA, CDR2 YNFKEQ, per germline. The CDR3 runs 18 residues. Trimming cost V 4 bases and J 6 bases; bases outside gene matches: 11. CDR3 DNA sequence: TGTGCCAGCAGCCCGCCGGGACTAGCGGGAGCTGGCCGAAACATTCAGTACTTC. Translating it yields CASSPPGLAGAGRNIQYF.

This clone was detected only a few times. The chain is built from TRBV13 and TRBJ2-5; D gene unclear. From germline, CDR1 is PRHDT and CDR2 FYEKMQ (reference sequence). CDR3 length: 14 residues. Trimming left V 5 bases short and J 1 base short, with 11 bases between. Here the CDR3 reads CASSPPHAQETQYF. The CDR3 DNA reads as TGTGCCAGCAGCCCCCCCCACGCCCAAGAGACCCAGTACTTC.

The V call is TRBV19, the J call TRBJ1-1; 9 nucleotides match TRBD1. This CDR3 comprises 20 residues. CDR1 is LNHDA and CDR2 is SQIVND in the germline V gene (reference sequence). V was pared by 0 bases and J by 3 bases, with 17 bases of the junction left unmatched. The CDR3 is CASSIDLMGQGWGRDTEAFF. Written as DNA, the CDR3 is TGTGCCAGTAGTATAGATTTAATGGGACAGGGTTGGGGGAGAGACACTGAAGCTTTCTTT. Using reference TRBV19 and TRBJ1-1 for the parts outside the CDR3, the full variable domain is DGGITQSPKYLFRKEGQNVTLSCEQNLNHDAMYWYRQDPGQGLRLIYYSQIVNDFQKGDIAEGYSVSREKKESFPLTVTSAQKNPTAFYLCASSIDLMGQGWGRDTEAFFGQGTRLTVV.

The gene calls are TRBV14 and TRBJ2-1; 7 bases fit TRBD2. This CDR3 has 13 residues. Germline V CDR1 and CDR2: SGHDN, FVKESK. V lost 5 bases to trimming and J lost 13 bases; unmatched junction nucleotides: 11. The CDR3 protein is CASSSRLAGVQFF. As DNA, the CDR3 is TGTGCCAGCAGCTCCCGACTAGCTGGAGTACAGTTCTTC.

V and J are TRBV9 and TRBJ2-1; the D is unclear. Germline CDR1 reads SGDLS; CDR2 reads YYNGEE. CDR3 length: 12 amino acids. V shed 4 bases and J shed 8 bases, with 10 bases lying between them. The CDR3 nucleotides read TGTGCCAGCAGCCCCTCCCGGGATGAGCAGTTCTTC. It encodes CASSPSRDEQFF.

The chain links TRBV7-9 to TRBJ2-1, with D possibly matching TRBD2 (6 bases). The CDR3 is made up of 17 amino acids. V was pared by 5 bases and J by 2 bases, with 19 bases between. The germline gives CDR1 SEHNR, CDR2 FQNEAQ (reference sequence). CDR3 DNA sequence: TGTGCCAGCAGCACCAAGCCGACTAGAGCGCCCTACAATGAGCAGTTCTTC. This sequence encodes CASSTKPTRAPYNEQFF.

The chain combines TRBV18 with TRBJ1-1; D gene uncertain. CDR3 length equals 14 residues. CDR1 is KGHSH and CDR2 is LQKENI in the germline V gene. V was trimmed by 3 bases and J by 6 bases, leaving 14 bases between them. DNA of the CDR3: TGTGCCAGCTCACCGGACGGAATATTATCTGAAGCTTTCTTT. Translating gives CASSPDGILSEAFF.